These T cell receptor beta chains were read from a single sample in a study of hypomethylating agent response in myelodysplastic syndrome. Profiling relied on immunoSEQ multiplex PCR, and the TCRdb table lists in-frame clones only, not all of them. In the table there are 2,900 or so clones, 79% of which are singletons. The material was bone marrow, obtained before or after starting hypomethylating agent treatment for myelodysplastic syndrome (not recorded which). Source of these receptors: a human donor with myelodysplastic syndrome. The CDR3 runs from the conserved cysteine through the conserved F or W. A D gene is named only where the DNA matches it firmly. The listing skips clone size in some rows; elsewhere it reads once, few, many or a size class.

V gene: TRBV6-5; D gene: -; J gene: TRBJ1-4; clone size: -; CDR3 DNA: TGTGCCAGCAGTTGGGCAGTTGAAATTGAAAAACTGTTTTTT; CDR3 protein: CASSWAVEIEKLFF
V gene: TRBV7-9; D gene: -; J gene: TRBJ2-2; clone size: -; CDR3 DNA: TGTGCCAGCAGCCCCAGGGACCCGGTTCCCGGGGAGCTGTTTTTT; CDR3 protein: CASSPRDPVPGELFF
V gene: TRBV5-1; D gene: TRBD1; J gene: TRBJ2-7; clone size: -; CDR3 DNA: TGCGCCAGCAGCTTCCTGTTAGGGGGCAGAGACTCCTACGAGCAGTACTTC; CDR3 protein: CASSFLLGGRDSYEQYF
V gene: TRBV7-2; D gene: TRBD2; J gene: TRBJ2-7; clone size: -; CDR3 DNA: TGTGCCAGCAGCTTCAGTGGACTAGTCTACGAGCAGTACTTC; CDR3 protein: CASSFSGLVYEQYF
V gene: TRBV10-3; D gene: -; J gene: TRBJ1-1; clone size: -; CDR3 DNA: TGTGCCAGCCTCGGAGGAGGACGGAACACTGAAGCTTTCTTT; CDR3 protein: CASLGGGRNTEAFF
V gene: TRBV14; D gene: TRBD1; J gene: TRBJ2-7; clone size: -; CDR3 DNA: TGTGCCAGCAGCCAGACAGGGGTCTACGAGCAGTACTTC; CDR3 protein: CASSQTGVYEQYF
V gene: TRBV7-8; D gene: TRBD2; J gene: TRBJ2-5; clone size: -; CDR3 DNA: TGTGCCAGCAGCTTATCTTTTAGCGGGGGAGAAGAGACCCAGTACTTC; CDR3 protein: CASSLSFSGGEETQYF
V gene: TRBV28; D gene: TRBD1; J gene: TRBJ1-1; clone size: -; CDR3 DNA: TGTGCCAGCAGTTCGGGACAGTTGAACACTGAAGCTTTCTTT; CDR3 protein: CASSSGQLNTEAFF
V gene: TRBV5-5; D gene: TRBD1; J gene: TRBJ1-6; clone size: -; CDR3 DNA: TGTGCCAGCAGCTTGCAGGGGGAGGTTTCACCCCTCCACTTT; CDR3 protein: CASSLQGEVSPLHF
V gene: TRBV5-6; D gene: -; J gene: TRBJ2-3; clone size: -; CDR3 DNA: TGTGCCAGCAGCTTGAGTCTAGCCCCTAGCACAGATACGCAGTATTTT; CDR3 protein: CASSLSLAPSTDTQYF
V gene: TRBV13; D gene: -; J gene: TRBJ2-4; clone size: -; CDR3 DNA: TGTGCCAGCAGCTTAGAAGTGGAACCAAACATTCAGTACTTC; CDR3 protein: CASSLEVEPNIQYF
V gene: TRBV16; D gene: -; J gene: TRBJ1-2; clone size: few; CDR3 DNA: TGTGCCAGCAGTGAATTAGGGACCGATGGCTACACCTTC; CDR3 protein: CASSELGTDGYTF
V gene: TRBV19; D gene: TRBD2; J gene: TRBJ2-1; clone size: -; CDR3 DNA: TGTGCCAGTAGTATAGTTGCGGGGGGCCCCAATGAGCAGTTCTTC; CDR3 protein: CASSIVAGGPNEQFF
V gene: TRBV5-6; D gene: -; J gene: TRBJ2-7; clone size: -; CDR3 DNA: TGTGCCAGCAGCTTGGGGGCGAGCTACGAGCAGTACTTC; CDR3 protein: CASSLGASYEQYF
V gene: TRBV19; D gene: TRBD2; J gene: TRBJ2-4; clone size: -; CDR3 DNA: TGTGCCAGTAACGTGGGGTTCGCGGGGGGGGTTGGGAACATTCAGTACTTC; CDR3 protein: CASNVGFAGGVGNIQYF
V gene: TRBV13; D gene: -; J gene: TRBJ1-2; clone size: -; CDR3 DNA: TGTGCCAGCAGGGTTTCTCAAGGGCTCTATGGCTACACCTTC; CDR3 protein: CASRVSQGLYGYTF
V gene: TRBV30; D gene: -; J gene: TRBJ2-5; clone size: -; CDR3 DNA: TGTGCCTGGACAACACCTATGGGACTCAGACCAGAGACCCAGTACTTC; CDR3 protein: CAWTTPMGLRPETQYF
V gene: TRBV5-6; D gene: TRBD1; J gene: TRBJ1-2; clone size: -; CDR3 DNA: TGTGCCAGCAGCTTGGACAGGGGACTCTATGGCTACACCTTC; CDR3 protein: CASSLDRGLYGYTF
V gene: TRBV2; D gene: -; J gene: TRBJ2-2; clone size: -; CDR3 DNA: TGTGCCAGCAAGGTGGGGGCCGGGGAGCTGTTTTTT; CDR3 protein: CASKVGAGELFF
V gene: TRBV29-1; D gene: TRBD1; J gene: TRBJ1-2; clone size: -; CDR3 DNA: TGCAGCGTCGGGGGACAGGCGGGGTTGAATGGCTACACCTTC; CDR3 protein: CSVGGQAGLNGYTF
V gene: TRBV23-1; D gene: -; J gene: TRBJ1-5; clone size: -; CDR3 DNA: TGCGCCAGCAGCCCCCATGACAGGACTTATAGCAATCAGCCCCAGCATTTT; CDR3 protein: CASSPHDRTYSNQPQHF
V gene: TRBV19; D gene: -; J gene: TRBJ1-4; clone size: -; CDR3 DNA: TGTGCCAGTAGTACCATTCCGGGAGGGGCAACTAATGAAAAACTGTTTTTT; CDR3 protein: CASSTIPGGATNEKLFF
V gene: TRBV9; D gene: -; J gene: TRBJ1-6; clone size: few; CDR3 DNA: TGTGCCAGCAGCGAGGAGGGGGTACCCCTCCACTTT; CDR3 protein: CASSEEGVPLHF
V gene: TRBV11-3; D gene: -; J gene: TRBJ2-7; clone size: -; CDR3 DNA: TGTGCCAGCAGCTTAGGCGGGAACCCCTACGAGCAGTACTTC; CDR3 protein: CASSLGGNPYEQYF
V gene: TRBV11-2; D gene: TRBD1; J gene: TRBJ1-6; clone size: -; CDR3 DNA: TGTGCCAGCAGCTTAGCGGCAGGGGGTGATAATTCACCCCTCCACTTT; CDR3 protein: CASSLAAGGDNSPLHF
V gene: TRBV5-1; D gene: -; J gene: TRBJ2-3; clone size: -; CDR3 DNA: TGCGCCAGCTCCTACCGACCCCGTAGCACAGATACGCAGTATTTT; CDR3 protein: CASSYRPRSTDTQYF
V gene: TRBV30; D gene: -; J gene: TRBJ2-1; clone size: -; CDR3 DNA: TGTGCCTTCTCACAGGGAGCTGAGCAGTTCTTC; CDR3 protein: CAFSQGAEQFF
V gene: TRBV9; D gene: -; J gene: TRBJ2-7; clone size: -; CDR3 DNA: TGTGCCAGCAGCGGCACAGGGACCTACGAGCAGTACTTC; CDR3 protein: CASSGTGTYEQYF
V gene: TRBV4-3; D gene: TRBD1; J gene: TRBJ1-4; clone size: once; CDR3 DNA: TGCGCCAGCAGCCAAAAGCCCGGGACAGGGGCGGAAAAACTGTTTTTT; CDR3 protein: CASSQKPGTGAEKLFF
V gene: TRBV30; D gene: -; J gene: TRBJ2-7; clone size: -; CDR3 DNA: TGTGCCTGGAGTGTACGGAGGGTCTGGATGGGGTCTTACGAGCAGTACTTC; CDR3 protein: CAWSVRRVWMGSYEQYF
V gene: TRBV5-4; D gene: -; J gene: TRBJ2-1; clone size: -; CDR3 DNA: TGTGCCAGCAGCTTGGGGGGTCAGCAGTTCTTC; CDR3 protein: CASSLGGQQFF
V gene: TRBV27; D gene: TRBD1; J gene: TRBJ1-5; clone size: -; CDR3 DNA: TGTGCCAGCAGCCACAGGGGTGGGAATCAGCCCCAGCATTTT; CDR3 protein: CASSHRGGNQPQHF
V gene: TRBV6-5; D gene: -; J gene: TRBJ2-7; clone size: -; CDR3 DNA: TGTGCCAGCAGTTCTGGGTCCTACGAGCAGTACTTC; CDR3 protein: CASSSGSYEQYF
V gene: TRBV29-1; D gene: -; J gene: TRBJ2-2; clone size: -; CDR3 DNA: TGCAGCGTTGAATTATGGGGGTACACCGGGGAGCTGTTTTTT; CDR3 protein: CSVELWGYTGELFF
V gene: TRBV19; D gene: -; J gene: TRBJ2-3; clone size: -; CDR3 DNA: TGTGCCAGTAGTATCCAGGCCGGGGCAGATACGCAGTATTTT; CDR3 protein: CASSIQAGADTQYF
V gene: TRBV5-1; D gene: -; J gene: TRBJ1-1; clone size: -; CDR3 DNA: TGCGCCAGCACCTGGGGGGGTTTCACTGAAGCTTTCTTT; CDR3 protein: CASTWGGFTEAFF
V gene: TRBV19; D gene: TRBD1; J gene: TRBJ1-5; clone size: few; CDR3 DNA: TGTGCCGCCGGGACAGGGAATCAGCCCCAGCATTTT; CDR3 protein: CAAGTGNQPQHF
V gene: TRBV12-5; D gene: -; J gene: TRBJ1-2; clone size: -; CDR3 DNA: TGTGCTAGTGGTTTAGGGGGGGTCTATGGCTACACCTTC; CDR3 protein: CASGLGGVYGYTF
V gene: TRBV6-5; D gene: -; J gene: TRBJ1-4; clone size: once; CDR3 DNA: TGTGCCAGCAGATTCGGGGGCACTAATGAAAAACTGTTTTTT; CDR3 protein: CASRFGGTNEKLFF
V gene: TRBV12-2; D gene: -; J gene: TRBJ1-2; clone size: -; CDR3 DNA: TGTGCAAGTCGCGTAGTGGACAGGGGAGATGGCTACACCTTC; CDR3 protein: CASRVVDRGDGYTF
V gene: TRBV6-5; D gene: -; J gene: TRBJ2-7; clone size: -; CDR3 DNA: TGTGCCAGCAGAACAGGGTTCTACGAGCAGTACTTC; CDR3 protein: CASRTGFYEQYF
V gene: TRBV5-6; D gene: TRBD1; J gene: TRBJ2-6; clone size: -; CDR3 DNA: TGTGCCAGCAGCCCGACAGGGGGTTATTCTGGGGCCAACGTCCTGACTTTC; CDR3 protein: CASSPTGGYSGANVLTF
V gene: TRBV4-1; D gene: -; J gene: TRBJ2-5; clone size: -; CDR3 DNA: TGCGCCAGCAGCGAAGGATGGGACCTCACCGCGGAGACCCAGTACTTC; CDR3 protein: CASSEGWDLTAETQYF
V gene: TRBV19; D gene: -; J gene: TRBJ2-1; clone size: -; CDR3 DNA: TGTGCCAGTAGTACTAGGGATGAGCAGTTCTTC; CDR3 protein: CASSTRDEQFF
V gene: TRBV5-4; D gene: -; J gene: TRBJ1-5; clone size: -; CDR3 DNA: TGTGCCAGCAGCTTGGGGGCCTCTCCGCCCCAGCATTTT; CDR3 protein: CASSLGASPPQHF
V gene: TRBV5-1; D gene: -; J gene: TRBJ2-6; clone size: -; CDR3 DNA: TGCGCCAGCAGCTCCCAACCCACGGGTAGTGGGGCCAACGTCCTGACTTTC; CDR3 protein: CASSSQPTGSGANVLTF
V gene: TRBV7-6; D gene: -; J gene: TRBJ1-1; clone size: -; CDR3 DNA: TGTGCCAGCAGCCCCCCCGGAGCTGAAGCTTTCTTT; CDR3 protein: CASSPPGAEAFF
V gene: TRBV7-3; D gene: -; J gene: TRBJ2-7; clone size: large; CDR3 DNA: TGTGCCAGCAGCTTGCAGACAGCCTCCTACGAGCAGTACTTC; CDR3 protein: CASSLQTASYEQYF
V gene: TRBV6-5; D gene: TRBD1; J gene: TRBJ1-3; clone size: -; CDR3 DNA: TGTGCCAGCACATACAGGGGATTCTCTGGAAACACCATATATTTT; CDR3 protein: CASTYRGFSGNTIYF
V gene: TRBV12-5; D gene: TRBD1; J gene: TRBJ1-3; clone size: -; CDR3 DNA: TGTGCTAGTGGTTTGGGGACAGGGGTTGGAAACACCATATATTTT; CDR3 protein: CASGLGTGVGNTIYF
V gene: TRBV12-5; D gene: -; J gene: TRBJ2-7; clone size: -; CDR3 DNA: TGTGCTAGTGGTTTCCTCATCTACGAGCAGTACTTC; CDR3 protein: CASGFLIYEQYF
V gene: TRBV6-1; D gene: -; J gene: TRBJ1-5; clone size: -; CDR3 DNA: TGTGCCAGCAGCCCCAGGTTTGATCAGCCCCAGCATTTT; CDR3 protein: CASSPRFDQPQHF
V gene: TRBV5-5; D gene: -; J gene: TRBJ2-7; clone size: -; CDR3 DNA: TGTGCCAGCAGGTTGGGGTACTCCGACAGGATGGCCTACGAGCAGTACTTC; CDR3 protein: CASRLGYSDRMAYEQYF
V gene: TRBV9; D gene: TRBD2; J gene: TRBJ2-2; clone size: -; CDR3 DNA: TGTGCCAGCAGCTCAGCGGGGGCCCACACCGGGGAGCTGTTTTTT; CDR3 protein: CASSSAGAHTGELFF
V gene: TRBV6-4; D gene: TRBD1; J gene: TRBJ2-1; clone size: few; CDR3 DNA: TGTGCCAGCAGTGACGGGACAGGCTCCTACAATGAGCAGTTCTTC; CDR3 protein: CASSDGTGSYNEQFF
V gene: TRBV7-2; D gene: -; J gene: TRBJ2-3; clone size: -; CDR3 DNA: TGTGCCAGCAGCCGTACGGGGGCGGATACGCAGTATTTT; CDR3 protein: CASSRTGADTQYF
V gene: TRBV5-1; D gene: TRBD2; J gene: TRBJ2-5; clone size: -; CDR3 DNA: TGCGCCAGCAGGACTAGCGGGGGGATCGTGGGAGAGACCCAGTACTTC; CDR3 protein: CASRTSGGIVGETQYF